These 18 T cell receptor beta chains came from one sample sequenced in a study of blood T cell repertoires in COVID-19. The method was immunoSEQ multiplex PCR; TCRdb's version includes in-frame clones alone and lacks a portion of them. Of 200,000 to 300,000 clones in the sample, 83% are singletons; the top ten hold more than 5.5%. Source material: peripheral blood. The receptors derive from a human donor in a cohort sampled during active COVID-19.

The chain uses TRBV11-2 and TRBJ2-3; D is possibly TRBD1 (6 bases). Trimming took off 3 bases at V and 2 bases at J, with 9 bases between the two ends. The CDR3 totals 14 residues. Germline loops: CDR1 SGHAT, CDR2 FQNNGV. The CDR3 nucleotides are TGTGCCAGCAGCTTTGGACAGCCCACAGATACGCAGTATTTT. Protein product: CASSFGQPTDTQYF.

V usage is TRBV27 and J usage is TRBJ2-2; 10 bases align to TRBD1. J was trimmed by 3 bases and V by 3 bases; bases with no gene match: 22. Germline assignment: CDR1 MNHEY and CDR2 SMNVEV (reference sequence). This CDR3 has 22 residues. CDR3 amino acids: CASSLSDPGTGARLTDTGELFF. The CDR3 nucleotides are TGTGCCAGCAGTTTGAGTGACCCCGGGACAGGGGCCCGACTGACTGACACCGGGGAGCTGTTTTTT.

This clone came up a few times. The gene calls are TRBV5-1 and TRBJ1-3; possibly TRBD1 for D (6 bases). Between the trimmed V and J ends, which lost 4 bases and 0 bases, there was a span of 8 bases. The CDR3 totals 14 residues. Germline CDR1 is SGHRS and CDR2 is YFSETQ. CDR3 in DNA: TGCGCCAGCAGCGCGGACAGCTCTGGAAACACCATATATTTT. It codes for CASSADSSGNTIYF.

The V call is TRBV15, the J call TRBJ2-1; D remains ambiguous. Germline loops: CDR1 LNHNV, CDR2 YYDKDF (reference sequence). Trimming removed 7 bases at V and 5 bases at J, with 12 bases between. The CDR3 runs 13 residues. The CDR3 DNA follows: TGTGCCACCACTTCGAGGCTAGACAATGAGCAGTTCTTC. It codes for CATTSRLDNEQFF. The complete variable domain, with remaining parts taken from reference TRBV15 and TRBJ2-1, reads DAMVIQNPRYQVTQFGKPVTLSCSQTLNHNVMYWYQQKSSQAPKLLFHYYDKDFNNEADTPDNFQSRRPNTSFCFLDIRSPGLGDTAMYLCATTSRLDNEQFFGPGTRLTVL.

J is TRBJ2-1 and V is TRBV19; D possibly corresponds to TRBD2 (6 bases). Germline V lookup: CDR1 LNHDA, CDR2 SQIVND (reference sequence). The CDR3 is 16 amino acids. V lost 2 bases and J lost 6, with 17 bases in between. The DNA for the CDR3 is TGTGCCAGTAGTATACTGACCGGGACTCAGTCCAATGAGCAGTTCTTC. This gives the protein CASSILTGTQSNEQFF.

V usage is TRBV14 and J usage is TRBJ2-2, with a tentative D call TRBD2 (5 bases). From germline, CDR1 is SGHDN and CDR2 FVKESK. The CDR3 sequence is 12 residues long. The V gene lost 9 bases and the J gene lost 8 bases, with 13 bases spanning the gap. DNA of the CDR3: TGTGCCAGTTCGCGGGCTGAGGGGGAGCTGTTTTTT. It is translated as CASSRAEGELFF.

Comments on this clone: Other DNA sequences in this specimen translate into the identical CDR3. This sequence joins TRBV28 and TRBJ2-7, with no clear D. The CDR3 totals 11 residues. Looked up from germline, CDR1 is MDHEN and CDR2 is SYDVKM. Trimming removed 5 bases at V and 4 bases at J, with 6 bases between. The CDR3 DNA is TGTGCCAGCAGTCTACGGTACGAGCAGTACTTC. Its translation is CASSLRYEQYF.

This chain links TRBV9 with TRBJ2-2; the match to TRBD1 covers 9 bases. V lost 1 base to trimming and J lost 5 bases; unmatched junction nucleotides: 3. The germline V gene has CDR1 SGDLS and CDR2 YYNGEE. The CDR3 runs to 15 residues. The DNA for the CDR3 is TGTGCCAGCAGCGTAATCGACAGGGGGACCGGGGAGCTGTTTTTT. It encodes CASSVIDRGTGELFF.

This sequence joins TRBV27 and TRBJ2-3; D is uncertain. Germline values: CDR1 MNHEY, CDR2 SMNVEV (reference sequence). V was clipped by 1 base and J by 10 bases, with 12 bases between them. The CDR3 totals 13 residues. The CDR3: CASSLFSTGSQYF. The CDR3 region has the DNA TGTGCCAGCAGTTTATTTTCGACTGGGTCGCAGTATTTT.

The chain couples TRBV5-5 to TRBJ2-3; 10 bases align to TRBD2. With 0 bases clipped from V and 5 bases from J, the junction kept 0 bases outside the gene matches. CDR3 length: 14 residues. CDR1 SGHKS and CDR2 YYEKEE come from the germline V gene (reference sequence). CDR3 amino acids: CASSLGLAGDTQYF. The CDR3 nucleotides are TGTGCCAGCAGCTTGGGACTAGCGGGAGATACGCAGTATTTT.

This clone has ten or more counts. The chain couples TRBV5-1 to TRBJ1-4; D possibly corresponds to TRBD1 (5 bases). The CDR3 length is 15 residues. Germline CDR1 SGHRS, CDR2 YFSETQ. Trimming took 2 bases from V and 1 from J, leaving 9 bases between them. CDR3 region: CASSLQDRTNEKLFF. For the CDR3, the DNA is TGCGCCAGCAGCTTACAGGACCGAACTAATGAAAAACTGTTTTTT.

The CDR3 sequence is CASSWGAGSETQYF. The DNA of the CDR3 is TGTGCCAGCAGCTGGGGCGCGGGGAGTGAGACCCAGTACTTC. V and J are TRBV5-5 and TRBJ2-5; D perhaps matches TRBD2 (6 bases). V was clipped by 3 bases and J by 5 bases, with 14 bases between them. Germline CDR1 is SGHKS and CDR2 is YYEKEE (reference sequence). The CDR3 has 14 residues.

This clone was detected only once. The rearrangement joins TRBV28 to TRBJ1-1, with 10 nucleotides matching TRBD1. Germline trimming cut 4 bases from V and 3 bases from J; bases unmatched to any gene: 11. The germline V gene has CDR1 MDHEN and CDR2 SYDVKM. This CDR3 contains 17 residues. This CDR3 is CASSSPRQGALYTEAFF. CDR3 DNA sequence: TGTGCCAGCAGTTCACCTCGACAGGGGGCTTTGTACACTGAAGCTTTCTTT.

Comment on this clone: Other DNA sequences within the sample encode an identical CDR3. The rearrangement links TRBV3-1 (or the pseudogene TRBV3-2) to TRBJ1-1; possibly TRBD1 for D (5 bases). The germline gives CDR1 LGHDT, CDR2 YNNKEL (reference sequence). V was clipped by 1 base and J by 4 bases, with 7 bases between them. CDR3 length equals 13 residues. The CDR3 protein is CASSQGGGTEAFF. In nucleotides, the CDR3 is TGTGCCAGCAGCCAAGGGGGGGGCACTGAAGCTTTCTTT.

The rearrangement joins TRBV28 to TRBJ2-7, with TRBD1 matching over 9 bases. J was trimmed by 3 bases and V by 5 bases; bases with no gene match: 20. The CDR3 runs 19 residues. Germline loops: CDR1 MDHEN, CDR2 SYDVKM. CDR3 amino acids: CASSVNRGRRASGNYEQYF. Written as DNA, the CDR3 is TGTGCCAGCAGTGTAAACAGGGGGCGCAGGGCTAGCGGTAACTACGAGCAGTACTTC.

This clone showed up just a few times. The CDR3 protein is CASSSTQGKSGANVLTF. The DNA for the CDR3 is TGTGCCAGCAGCTCCACACAGGGGAAGTCTGGGGCCAACGTCCTGACTTTC. The chain employs TRBV11-2 and TRBJ2-6, with 7 bases that match TRBD1. There are 17 residues in the CDR3. Germline lookup yields CDR1 SGHAT and CDR2 FQNNGV. Trimming at V came to 4 bases and at J to 1 base, leaving 7 bases not matched to a gene.

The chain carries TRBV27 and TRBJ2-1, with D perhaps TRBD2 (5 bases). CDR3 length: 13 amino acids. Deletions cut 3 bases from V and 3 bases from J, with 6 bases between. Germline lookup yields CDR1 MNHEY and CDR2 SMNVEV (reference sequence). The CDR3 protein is CASSFEGYNEQFF. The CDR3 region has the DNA TGTGCCAGCAGTTTTGAGGGCTACAATGAGCAGTTCTTC.

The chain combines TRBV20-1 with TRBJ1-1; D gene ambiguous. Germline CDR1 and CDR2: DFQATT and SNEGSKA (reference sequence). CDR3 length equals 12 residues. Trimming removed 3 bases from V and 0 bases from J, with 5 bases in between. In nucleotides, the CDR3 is TGCAGTGCTAGTCAATTGAACACTGAAGCTTTCTTT. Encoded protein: CSASQLNTEAFF.